The 10 T cell receptor beta chains below all came from one sample that was sequenced in a study of healthy donors' naive CD4 and CD8 T cells. Starting from approximately 500 ng of total RNA, TCR libraries were made with linear amplification. TCRdb re-called the reads with MiXCR, one entry per CDR3 protein. The sample has approximately 200,000 distinct CDR3 sequences, around 70% seen once. Sequenced material: naive CD4+ and CD8+ T cells sorted from blood, pooled from several donors. The receptors stem from a pool of human donors in good health; the sample pools cells from several healthy donors.

This sequence joins TRBV29-1 and TRBJ2-7, with D perhaps assigned TRBD1 or TRBD2 (5 bases each). The CDR3 runs 13 residues. With 6 bases removed from V and 2 bases from J, the gap between germline ends came to 14 bases. Looked up from germline, CDR1 is SQVTM and CDR2 is ANQGSEA. The CDR3 DNA follows: TGCAGCGTCGAGGGACCCAGGGCCTACGAGCAGTACTTC. Translation: CSVEGPRAYEQYF.

This rearrangement joins TRBV7-2 to TRBJ1-3, with unresolved D. Germline CDR1 SGHTA, CDR2 FQGNSA. V was clipped by 5 bases and J by 0 bases, with 8 bases between them. The CDR3 has 14 residues. The CDR3 protein is CASSLTTSGNTIYF. CDR3 coding DNA: TGTGCCAGCAGCCTCACAACCTCTGGAAACACCATATATTTT.

This clonotype was seen more than once but under ten times. The chain is built from TRBV15 and TRBJ2-7, with a tentative D call TRBD1 (6 bases). Trimming left V 1 base short and J 3 bases short, with 10 bases between. Germline CDR1 and CDR2: LNHNV and YYDKDF (reference sequence). The CDR3 is 14 amino acids. The CDR3 reads CATSRGGQFYEQYF. For the CDR3, the DNA is TGTGCCACCAGCAGAGGAGGACAGTTCTACGAGCAGTACTTC.

This clonotype was recorded a few times. The gene calls are TRBV6-6 and TRBJ2-7; possibly TRBD2 for D (6 bases). This CDR3 comprises 12 residues. V gave up 2 bases and J gave up 7 bases, with 9 bases separating them. Per germline, CDR1 MNHNY and CDR2 SVGAGI (reference sequence). CDR3 sequence: CASSYGRGEQYF. As DNA, the CDR3 is TGTGCCAGCAGTTACGGGCGGGGAGAGCAGTACTTC.

This chain links TRBV6-5 with TRBJ2-2; 10 nucleotides agree with TRBD2. The ends lost 5 bases at V and 4 bases at J; junction bases unmatched: 13. Germline V gives CDR1 MNHEY, CDR2 SVGAGI. The CDR3 has 18 residues. The CDR3 DNA reads as TGTGCCAGCAGTCCCGGGCTAGCGGGGGTTCGGCGCACCGGGGAGCTGTTTTTT. Protein product: CASSPGLAGVRRTGELFF.

The CDR3 here is CASSSIAGSSYEQYF. The CDR3 coding sequence is TGTGCCAGCAGTTCGATAGCGGGAAGCTCCTACGAGCAGTACTTC. The genes are TRBV6-2 or TRBV6-3 and TRBJ2-7; 8 nucleotides align to TRBD2. The CDR3 length is 15 residues. J was trimmed by 0 bases and V by 4 bases; bases with no gene match: 5. Germline values: CDR1 MNHEY, CDR2 SVGEGT.

The chain recombines TRBV27 with TRBJ1-6; D possibly corresponds to TRBD1 (6 bases). This CDR3 region has 16 residues. Trimming shortened V by 5 bases and J by 10 bases, and 21 bases separated the two germline ends. Looked up from germline, CDR1 is MNHEY and CDR2 is SMNVEV (reference sequence). CDR3 residues: CASSPGQSVVWSPLHF. The CDR3 nucleotides read TGTGCCAGCAGTCCCGGACAGTCGGTGGTGTGGTCACCCCTCCACTTT.

The CDR3 reads CATSERTGTPAYEQYF. The CDR3 DNA reads TGTGCCACCAGTGAACGCACCGGGACACCCGCCTACGAGCAGTACTTC. The chain has TRBV24-1 and TRBJ2-7, with D perhaps TRBD1 (6 bases). Trimming took 4 bases from V and 2 from J, leaving 17 bases between them. Per the germline V gene, CDR1 is KGHDR and CDR2 is SFDVKD. The CDR3 is 16 amino acids.

The chain joins TRBV18 to TRBJ2-1; 9 bases are a match to TRBD1. V shed 4 bases and J 6 bases; nucleotides not matched to a gene: 4. Germline CDR1 reads KGHSH; CDR2 reads LQKENI. This CDR3 is built from 14 residues. Here the CDR3 reads CASSRDRVGNEQFF. DNA for the CDR3: TGTGCCAGCTCACGGGACAGGGTTGGCAATGAGCAGTTCTTC.

The J gene is TRBJ2-6, the V gene TRBV29-1, with D perhaps TRBD1 (5 bases). This CDR3 contains 15 residues. Germline-derived CDR1 and CDR2 are SQVTM and ANQGSEA. The V and J ends lost 6 bases and 0 bases respectively, with 12 bases between them. The CDR3 reads CSVVQGNSGANVLTF. The CDR3 nucleotides are TGCAGCGTCGTCCAGGGAAACTCTGGGGCCAACGTCCTGACTTTC.